The clone carrying this T cell receptor (beta chain) has only a few counts. Its specificity is not known. The sample belongs to a study of Graves' ophthalmopathy and Graves' hyperthyroidism. Whole-study findings and limits: Ophthalmopathy cases were distinguished from stable hyperthyroidism by a 13-signature model, reaching 85% to 90% sensitivity and around 77% specificity.

Exclusion applied to patients with other autoimmune diseases, uncontrolled infections, pregnancy or lactation. Trimming cost V 1 base and J 5 bases, with 9 bases left between them. Germline CDR1 is KGHSH and CDR2 is LQKENI. This CDR3 region has 13 residues. Using RNA transcripts, the TCR beta CDR3 regions were amplified. HTBI primers were used in a first-round RT-PCR, which preceded a second-round multiplex PCR. One entry per CDR3 protein, called by TCRdb with MiXCR from the multiplex PCR reads. This table holds about 400,000 distinct CDR3 sequences, approximately 15% found once. This chain uses TRBV18 with TRBJ2-7; D not certain. This receptor was taken from a woman aged 18-30 years with stable Graves' hyperthyroidism. Sample: peripheral blood. The CDR3 here is CASSPQGRDEQYF. CDR3 nucleotide sequence: TGTGCCAGCTCACCACAGGGTAGGGACGAGCAGTACTTC.